These 5 T cell receptor beta chains originate from one sample sequenced in a study of CD8 T cells in ankylosing spondylitis. The study, taken as a whole, reports: A TCR beta motif of roughly 8 highly homologous variants seemed to mark ankylosing spondylitis blood.

Their antigen targets remain unknown. TCRdb recomputed calls from the 5' RACE reads with MiXCR, one row per CDR3 protein. The sample holds about 800,000 distinct CDR3 sequences, approximately 12% seen once. Sequencing was carried out using blood, either unsorted or a sorted T cell fraction (not recorded which). Receptors were obtained from a male donor with ankylosing spondylitis.

This clonotype was detected many times. The chain employs TRBV20-1 and TRBJ2-7, with 9 bases that match TRBD1. This CDR3 has 12 amino acids. V lost 8 bases and J lost 4; bases outside the gene matches: 6. The germline V gene has CDR1 DFQATT and CDR2 SNEGSKA (reference sequence). The CDR3 reads CSTWTGVYEQYF. The CDR3 bases are TGCAGTACCTGGACAGGGGTGTACGAGCAGTACTTC.

This clonotype was seen only a few times. The V gene is TRBV28, the J gene TRBJ2-4; either TRBD1 or TRBD2 may fit D (5 bases each). The germline gives CDR1 MDHEN, CDR2 SYDVKM. The CDR3 spans 16 residues. V lost 5 bases to trimming and J lost 0 bases, with 14 bases between them. CDR3 DNA sequence: TGTGCCAGCAGTGCCTGGGACCTCCGAGCCAAAAACATTCAGTACTTC. This encodes CASSAWDLRAKNIQYF.

The table lists this clonotype with a few counts. The rearrangement joins TRBV10-3 to TRBJ2-6, with a tentative D call TRBD1 (5 bases). The length of the CDR3 is 15 residues. CDR1 ENHRY and CDR2 SYGVKD come from the germline V gene. Between the trimmed V and J ends, which lost 11 bases and 0 bases, there was a span of 14 bases. The CDR3 DNA reads TGTGCCTCGAAATGGGGCCGCTCTGGGGCCAACGTCCTGACTTTC. This encodes CASKWGRSGANVLTF.

The genes are TRBV20-1 and TRBJ1-5; 7 nucleotides line up with TRBD1. The CDR3 is 15 residues long. Per germline, CDR1 DFQATT and CDR2 SNEGSKA (reference sequence). Trimming removed 1 base from V and 2 bases from J; junction bases left unmatched: 5. CDR3 residues: CSARADRFGNQPQHF. The CDR3 coding sequence is TGCAGTGCTAGAGCGGACAGGTTCGGCAATCAGCCCCAGCATTTT.

This clonotype has just one count. This chain connects TRBV20-1 to TRBJ1-5; D unresolved. Trimming removed 5 bases from V and 0 bases from J, with 8 bases in between. The CDR3 is made up of 13 amino acids. The germline V gene encodes CDR1 DFQATT and CDR2 SNEGSKA (reference sequence). The chain's CDR3 is CSAYEGSNQPQHF. CDR3 nucleotide sequence: TGCAGTGCTTACGAGGGTAGCAATCAGCCCCAGCATTTT.